Described below is a single T cell receptor (beta chain) sequence and its context. This entry belongs to a study of shared T cell receptors in the human thymus. Profiling relied on immunoSEQ multiplex PCR, and the TCRdb table lists in-frame clones only, not all of them. The sample lists 630,000 or so clones; approximately 87% were seen once. V was clipped by 4 bases and J by 0 bases; unmatched bases: 9. The CDR3 runs to 17 residues. From germline, CDR1 is SGDLS and CDR2 YYNGEE. This sample also appeared in a second study, on human thymus T cells.

The V gene is TRBV9, the J gene TRBJ2-1; 8 nucleotides line up with TRBD1. This TCR was sampled from a boy under three years old with a congenital heart defect. The sample comprised thymocytes. The CDR3 sequence is CASSPRTGRSSYNEQFF. The CDR3 bases are TGTGCCAGCAGCCCCCGGACAGGGAGGAGCTCCTACAATGAGCAGTTCTTC.